The T cell receptor (beta chain) under discussion was sequenced for a study of cytomegalovirus exposure and HLA in healthy donors. Study conclusions and caveats: Later, an analysis showed that TCR beta chains associated with HLA were more clonally expanded than others that were equally common. Across donors, sequencing depth was assumed by presence/absence analyses to be roughly uniform.

This clone was seen a few times. The antigen is unknown. With V trimmed by 5 bases and J by 6 bases, 11 bases remained unmatched. The CDR3 contains 15 residues. CDR1 and CDR2 from the germline V gene are SEHNR and FQNEAQ (reference sequence). The PCR ran on 60 Vbeta and 13 Jbeta primers. Sequencing was performed with immunoSEQ multiplex PCR; in TCRdb, only in-frame clones are kept and a portion is missing. The sample consists of 170,000 or so clones, about 73% of them appearing once. Sequences were obtained from PBMCs. The receptor's source is a woman aged 40 to 50 in good health and CMV-seronegative. V is TRBV7-9 and J is TRBJ1-1, with 8 bases identical to TRBD1. The CDR3: CASSPSPGTGAEAFF. CDR3 DNA: TGTGCCAGCAGCCCAAGCCCCGGGACAGGAGCTGAAGCTTTCTTT.